The 28 T cell receptor beta chains in this list originate from one sample, sequenced in a study of shared clonotypes between healthy human individuals. Method: immunoSEQ multiplex PCR; TCRdb's copy keeps in-frame clones and lacks some. This table has about a million clones, roughly 80% appearing once. The sequenced sample was memory CD4+ T cells from PBMCs. Stated subset: CD45RA-negative fraction. The source of these receptors is a man younger than 35 in good health. Some clones in this sample may be carry-over from other donors' samples.

This clone was detected ten times or more. This CDR3 reads CASSPEGGRNTEAFF. The CDR3 DNA reads as TGCGCCAGCAGCCCGGAGGGTGGAAGGAACACTGAAGCTTTCTTT. The chain recombines TRBV5-1 with TRBJ1-1; no clear D gene. Germline V CDR1 and CDR2: SGHRS, YFSETQ. Deletions cut 4 bases from V and 1 base from J, with 14 bases between. The CDR3 contains 15 residues.

This clone turned up a few times. V usage is TRBV30 and J usage is TRBJ1-5, with unresolved D. The CDR3 sequence is 10 residues long. Germline CDR1 is GTSNPN and CDR2 is SVGIG (reference sequence). Deletions cut 4 bases from V and 9 bases from J, with 7 bases between. CDR3 residues: CAWKPMPQHF. In nucleotides, the CDR3 is TGTGCCTGGAAGCCCATGCCCCAGCATTTT.

V is TRBV2 and J is TRBJ1-1; TRBD1 matches at 8 bases. This CDR3 is built from 15 residues. Trimming cost V 5 bases and J 5 bases; bases outside gene matches: 10. Germline V lookup: CDR1 SNHLY, CDR2 FYNNEI. DNA for the CDR3: TGTGCCAGCAGTCCCGAAGGACAGGGATGGACTGAAGCTTTCTTT. Encoded protein: CASSPEGQGWTEAFF.

V is TRBV5-1 and J is TRBJ2-7; TRBD2 matches 15 bases. CDR1 SGHRS and CDR2 YFSETQ come from the germline V gene. V lost 4 bases and J lost 5; bases outside the gene matches: 13. The CDR3 runs to 18 residues. CDR3 protein: CASSPHTGLAGGFNEQYF. CDR3 coding DNA: TGCGCCAGCAGCCCGCACACGGGACTAGCGGGAGGTTTTAACGAGCAGTACTTC.

The CDR3 sequence is CASSPGLDTQYF. CDR3 DNA: TGCGCCAGCAGCCCGGGATTGGATACGCAGTATTTT. The V gene is TRBV5-1, the J gene TRBJ2-3; perhaps TRBD2 as D (5 bases). Germline CDR1 reads SGHRS; CDR2 reads YFSETQ. V lost 4 bases and J lost 6, with 9 bases in between. This CDR3 contains 12 residues.

The gene calls are TRBV4-1 and TRBJ2-1, with TRBD2 matching over 8 bases. The V gene's germline CDR1 is MGHRA and CDR2 YSYEKL. This CDR3 spans 15 amino acids. The trim removed 4 bases at V and 7 bases at J, leaving 9 bases unmatched. The CDR3, as DNA: TGCGCCAGCAGCCCCGGCGGGAGGCGTTGGAATGAGCAGTTCTTC. This codes for CASSPGGRRWNEQFF.

The table lists this clone with a few counts. The chain joins TRBV15 to TRBJ2-3; D may be TRBD1 (5 bases). CDR1 and CDR2 from the germline V gene are LNHNV and YYDKDF (reference sequence). The V end was cut by 3 bases, the J end by 0 bases, with 16 bases between. This CDR3 spans 17 amino acids. The CDR3 here is CATSSFPRQYSTDTQYF. DNA for the CDR3: TGTGCCACCAGCAGTTTTCCCCGACAGTATAGCACAGATACGCAGTATTTT.

This chain uses TRBV28 with TRBJ1-2; D remains unclear. The germline V gene encodes CDR1 MDHEN and CDR2 SYDVKM. The V end lost 2 bases, the J end lost 4 bases, and 17 bases lay between the germline ends. The CDR3 extends over 16 amino acids. The CDR3 DNA sequence: TGTGCCAGCAGTTTAAATCTGGCAGCCGGGCCCTATGGCTACACCTTC. This codes for CASSLNLAAGPYGYTF.

This clone was seen a few times. The chain recombines TRBV5-1 with TRBJ2-5; D is unclear. V dropped 2 bases and J dropped 0 bases, with 8 bases sitting between them. The CDR3 loop spans 14 amino acids. The germline V gene has CDR1 SGHRS and CDR2 YFSETQ. The CDR3 spells CASSFAQYQETQYF. DNA of the CDR3: TGCGCCAGCAGCTTCGCACAGTACCAAGAGACCCAGTACTTC.

This clone was found once. The chain joins TRBV6-1 to TRBJ1-1; D is unresolved. Trimming took off 4 bases at V and 1 base at J, with 10 bases between the two ends. Germline-derived CDR1 and CDR2 are MNHNS and SASEGT. This CDR3 is built from 14 residues. Here the CDR3 reads CASSVHARNTEAFF. Here the CDR3 DNA reads TGTGCCAGCAGTGTTCATGCGCGGAACACTGAAGCTTTCTTT.

The chain joins TRBV6-6 to TRBJ1-2; 12 bases match TRBD1. The CDR3 runs to 15 residues. The V gene end was trimmed by 2 bases and the J gene end by 8 bases; junction bases not matched to a gene: 6. Germline CDR1 reads MNHNY; CDR2 reads SVGAGI (reference sequence). Here the CDR3 DNA reads TGTGCCAGCAGTTACCTTGGGACAGGGGGCCAGGGCTACACCTTC. Protein product: CASSYLGTGGQGYTF.

Written as DNA, the CDR3 is TGTGCCAGCAGTTGGCGGCGGGACGGGACCTACGAGCAGTACTTC. Translation: CASSWRRDGTYEQYF. This chain links TRBV27 with TRBJ2-7; maybe TRBD2 (6 bases). The V end was cut by 4 bases, the J end by 2 bases, with 15 bases between. The CDR3 is 15 residues long. The germline V gene has CDR1 MNHEY and CDR2 SMNVEV (reference sequence).

This clone was seen just once. This chain connects TRBV7-8 to TRBJ2-3; 12 bases agree with TRBD2. The V gene's germline CDR1 is SGHVS and CDR2 FQNEAQ. This CDR3 is built from 16 residues. V shed 10 bases and J 0 bases; nucleotides not matched to a gene: 8. The CDR3 protein is CATRLAGVSSTDTQYF. The CDR3 region has the DNA TGTGCCACCAGACTAGCGGGAGTCAGTAGCACAGATACGCAGTATTTT.

In its sample, this clone was seen once. This chain uses TRBV7-9 with TRBJ2-7; D remains unclear. The V end was cut by 8 bases, the J end by 2 bases, with 16 bases between. The CDR3 runs to 14 residues. CDR1 and CDR2 (germline): SEHNR, FQNEAQ (reference sequence). The DNA for the CDR3 is TGTGCCAGCGGCCCCCGATCCTCCCCCTACGAGCAGTACTTC. It specifies CASGPRSSPYEQYF.

J is TRBJ2-1 and V is TRBV5-4; 13 bases are a match to TRBD2. V was pared by 6 bases and J by 3 bases, with 12 bases of the junction left unmatched. The CDR3 length is 18 residues. Germline CDR1 SGHNT, CDR2 YYREEE (reference sequence). Here the CDR3 DNA reads TGTGCCAGCACCACCGGACTAGCGGGGGATGCGGGCTACAATGAGCAGTTCTTC. Its translation is CASTTGLAGDAGYNEQFF.

About this clone: Additional DNA sequences in this sample encode the identical CDR3. This chain connects TRBV28 to TRBJ1-2, with a tentative D call TRBD1 (5 bases). The CDR3 runs to 11 residues. Germline lookup yields CDR1 MDHEN and CDR2 SYDVKM. CDR3 protein: CASGGGYGYTF. The CDR3 DNA follows: TGTGCGAGCGGGGGAGGGTATGGCTACACCTTC.

Points on this clone: A much more abundant neighbour one base away suggests this may be a read error. This sequence joins TRBV9 and TRBJ2-5; no clear D gene. Germline lookup yields CDR1 SGDLS and CDR2 YYNGEE. CDR3 length: 11 amino acids. V was cut by 4 bases and J by 2 bases, with 3 bases left in between. The CDR3 nucleotides read TGTGCCAGCAGCTCACAAGAGACCCAGTACTTC. Amino acids: CASSSQETQYF. The whole variable domain, filled in from reference TRBV9 and TRBJ2-5, reads DSGVTQTPKHLITATGQRVTLRCSPRSGDLSVYWYQQSLDQGLQFLIQYYNGEERAKGNILERFSAQQFPDLHSELNLSSLELGDSALYFCASSSQETQYFGPGTRLLVL.

V is TRBV28 and J is TRBJ1-3; perhaps TRBD1 as D (6 bases). The CDR3 contains 17 residues. Germline V gene sequence: CDR1 MDHEN, CDR2 SYDVKM. Trimming removed 6 bases at V and 4 bases at J, with 22 bases between. The CDR3: CASREPPGTFNGNTIYF. Here the CDR3 DNA reads TGTGCCAGCAGGGAGCCGCCCGGGACATTCAACGGAAACACCATATATTTT.

V and J are TRBV7-8 and TRBJ2-7, with D uncertain. Trimming removed 1 base at V and 1 base at J, with 8 bases between. Germline loops: CDR1 SGHVS, CDR2 FQNEAQ. This CDR3 has 14 residues. CDR3 region: CASSLGPDSYEQYF. CDR3 sequence (DNA): TGTGCCAGCAGCTTAGGTCCGGATTCCTACGAGCAGTACTTC.

The rearrangement uses TRBV5-1 and TRBJ2-7, with 9 bases matching TRBD1. After removal of 0 bases from V and 5 bases from J, the junction contained 6 bases not matched to a gene. The CDR3 has 15 residues. Germline assignment: CDR1 SGHRS and CDR2 YFSETQ. CDR3 sequence: CASSLVPGQGNEQYF. DNA for the CDR3: TGCGCCAGCAGCTTGGTACCGGGACAGGGAAACGAGCAGTACTTC. Full variable domain (missing parts from reference TRBV5-1 and TRBJ2-7): KAGVTQTPRYLIKTRGQQVTLSCSPISGHRSVSWYQQTPGQGLQFLFEYFSETQRNKGNFPGRFSGRQFSNSRSEMNVSTLELGDSALYLCASSLVPGQGNEQYFGPGTRLTVT.

The chain combines TRBV7-9 with TRBJ1-5; D is perhaps TRBD1 (5 bases). V was shortened by 2 bases and J by 2 bases, with 10 bases between the two germline ends. CDR1 is SEHNR and CDR2 is FQNEAQ in the germline V gene (reference sequence). The CDR3 contains 15 residues. The CDR3 DNA reads TGTGCCAGCAGCTTATCAGGGTTGGGCAATCAGCCCCAGCATTTT. Protein: CASSLSGLGNQPQHF.

This clone was seen ten or more times. V and J are TRBV29-1 and TRBJ2-3, with a possible D match to TRBD1 (5 bases). Deletions cut 5 bases from V and 0 bases from J, with 15 bases between. Germline lookup yields CDR1 SQVTM and CDR2 ANQGSEA. The CDR3 loop spans 15 amino acids. The CDR3 reads CSVRGQETSTDTQYF. CDR3 DNA sequence: TGCAGCGTTAGGGGCCAGGAAACTAGCACAGATACGCAGTATTTT.

The chain is built from TRBV21-1 and TRBJ1-2. TRBV21-1 corresponds to a pseudogene. The CDR3 loop spans 14 amino acids. The CDR3 DNA reads TGTGCCAGCAGCAAAGATAAACCTAACTATGGCTACACCTTC. It yields the protein CASSKDKPNYGYTF.

The chain combines TRBV5-1 with TRBJ1-2, with 8 bases that match TRBD1. Germline trimming cut 5 bases from V and 5 bases from J; bases unmatched to any gene: 8. Germline CDR1 is SGHRS and CDR2 is YFSETQ. This CDR3 is 14 amino acids long. Here the CDR3 reads CASSSTGDGYGYTF. Here the CDR3 DNA reads TGCGCCAGCAGTTCGACAGGGGATGGGTATGGCTACACCTTC.

The rearrangement links TRBV7-9 to TRBJ1-4, with D uncertain. The CDR3 runs to 16 residues. Trimming pared 5 bases from V and 2 bases from J, leaving 15 bases between. Per the germline V gene, CDR1 is SEHNR and CDR2 is FQNEAQ (reference sequence). DNA for the CDR3: TGTGCCAGCAGCACCCCGGCCGGCGGTACTAATGAAAAACTGTTTTTT. It is translated as CASSTPAGGTNEKLFF.

The genes are TRBV11-2 and TRBJ1-1; 7 nucleotides match TRBD1. CDR1 is SGHAT, CDR2 FQNNGV, per germline. The CDR3 totals 13 residues. J lost 6 bases, V lost 5 bases, and 6 bases had no gene match. This CDR3 reads CASSAIGTAEAFF. The CDR3 DNA is TGTGCCAGCAGCGCGATAGGGACAGCTGAAGCTTTCTTT.

The gene calls are TRBV6-1 and TRBJ2-3, with D perhaps matching TRBD2 (7 bases). CDR1 is MNHNS, CDR2 SASEGT, per germline. The CDR3 loop spans 14 amino acids. V lost 6 bases and J lost 1, with 11 bases in between. In DNA form, the CDR3 reads TGTGCCAGCAGCCTAGGGGGGGGCACAGATACGCAGTATTTT. Translation: CASSLGGGTDTQYF.

In this sample, this clone turned up once. The CDR3 sequence: CASSHFLGGENTEAFF. In nucleotides, the CDR3 is TGTGCCAGCAGCCACTTTCTCGGCGGAGAGAACACTGAAGCTTTCTTT. This chain joins TRBV4-2 and TRBJ1-1; no definite D call. Per the germline V gene, CDR1 is LGHNA and CDR2 is YNFKEQ. The CDR3 is made up of 16 amino acids. Between the trimmed V and J ends, which lost 3 bases and 1 base, there was a span of 15 bases.